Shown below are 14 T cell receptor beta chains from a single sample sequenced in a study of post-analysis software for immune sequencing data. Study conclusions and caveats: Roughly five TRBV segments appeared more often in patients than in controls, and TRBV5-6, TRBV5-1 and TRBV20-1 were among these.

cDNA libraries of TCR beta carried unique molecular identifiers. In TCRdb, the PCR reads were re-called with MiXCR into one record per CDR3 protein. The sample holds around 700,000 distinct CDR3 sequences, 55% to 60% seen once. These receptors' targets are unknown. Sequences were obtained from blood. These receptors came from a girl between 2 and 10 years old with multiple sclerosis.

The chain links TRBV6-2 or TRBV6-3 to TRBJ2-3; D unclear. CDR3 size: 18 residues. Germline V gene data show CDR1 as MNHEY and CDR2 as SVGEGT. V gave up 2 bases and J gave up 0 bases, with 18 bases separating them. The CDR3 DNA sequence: TGTGCCAGCAGTTACGAGGTCCAGGAGATTCCTAGCACAGATACGCAGTATTTT. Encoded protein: CASSYEVQEIPSTDTQYF.

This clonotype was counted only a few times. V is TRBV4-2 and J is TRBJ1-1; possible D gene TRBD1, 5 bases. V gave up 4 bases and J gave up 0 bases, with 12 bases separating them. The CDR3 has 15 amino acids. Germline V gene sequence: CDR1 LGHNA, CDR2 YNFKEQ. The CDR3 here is CASSRGTEMNTEAFF. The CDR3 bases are TGTGCCAGCAGCCGGGGCACAGAGATGAACACTGAAGCTTTCTTT.

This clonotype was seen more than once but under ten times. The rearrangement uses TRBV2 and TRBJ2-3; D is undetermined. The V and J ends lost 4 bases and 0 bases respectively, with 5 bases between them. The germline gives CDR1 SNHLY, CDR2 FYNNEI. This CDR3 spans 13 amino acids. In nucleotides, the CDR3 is TGTGCCAGCAGTGGTTTTAGCACAGATACGCAGTATTTT. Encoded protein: CASSGFSTDTQYF.

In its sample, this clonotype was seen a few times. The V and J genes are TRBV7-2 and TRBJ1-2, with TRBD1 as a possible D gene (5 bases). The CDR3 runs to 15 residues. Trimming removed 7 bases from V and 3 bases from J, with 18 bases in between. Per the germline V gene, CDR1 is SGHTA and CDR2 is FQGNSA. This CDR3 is CASNPGLGVDYGYTF. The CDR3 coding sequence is TGTGCCAGCAACCCGGGGCTAGGGGTTGACTATGGCTACACCTTC.

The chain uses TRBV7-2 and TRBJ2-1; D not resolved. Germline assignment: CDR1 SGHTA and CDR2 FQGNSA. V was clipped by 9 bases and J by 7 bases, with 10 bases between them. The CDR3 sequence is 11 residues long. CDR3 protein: CASNAENEQFF. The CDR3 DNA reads TGTGCCAGTAACGCCGAAAATGAGCAGTTCTTC. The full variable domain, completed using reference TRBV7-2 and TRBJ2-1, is GAGVSQSPSNKVTEKGKDVELRCDPISGHTALYWYRQSLGQGLEFLIYFQGNSAPDKSGLPSDRFSAERTGGSVSTLTIQRTQQEDSAVYLCASNAENEQFFGPGTRLTVL.

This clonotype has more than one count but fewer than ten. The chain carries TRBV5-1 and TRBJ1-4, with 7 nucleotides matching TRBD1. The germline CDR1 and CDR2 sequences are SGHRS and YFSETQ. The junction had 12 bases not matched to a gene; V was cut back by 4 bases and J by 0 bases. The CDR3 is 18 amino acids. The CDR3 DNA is TGCGCCAGCAGCGCAACGACAGGGAAGGGAGCAACTAATGAAAAACTGTTTTTT. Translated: CASSATTGKGATNEKLFF.

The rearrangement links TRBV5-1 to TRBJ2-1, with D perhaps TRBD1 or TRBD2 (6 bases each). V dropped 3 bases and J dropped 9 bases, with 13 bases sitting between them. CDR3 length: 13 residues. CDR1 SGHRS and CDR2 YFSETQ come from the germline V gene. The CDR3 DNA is TGCGCCAGCAGCTCTTGGAGGGGGACTGAGCAGTTCTTC. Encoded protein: CASSSWRGTEQFF.

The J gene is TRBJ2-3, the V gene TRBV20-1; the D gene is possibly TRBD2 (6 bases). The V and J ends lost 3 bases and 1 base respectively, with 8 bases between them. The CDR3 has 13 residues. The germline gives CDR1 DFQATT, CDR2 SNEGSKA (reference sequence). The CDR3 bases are TGCAGTGCTAGTGGGACTGGCACAGATACGCAGTATTTT. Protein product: CSASGTGTDTQYF.

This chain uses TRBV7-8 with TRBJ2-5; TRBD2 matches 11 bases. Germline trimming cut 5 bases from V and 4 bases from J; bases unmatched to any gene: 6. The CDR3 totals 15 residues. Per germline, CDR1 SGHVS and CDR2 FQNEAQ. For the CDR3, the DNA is TGTGCCAGCAGCCCCCAACTAGCGGGAGTAGAGACCCAGTACTTC. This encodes CASSPQLAGVETQYF.

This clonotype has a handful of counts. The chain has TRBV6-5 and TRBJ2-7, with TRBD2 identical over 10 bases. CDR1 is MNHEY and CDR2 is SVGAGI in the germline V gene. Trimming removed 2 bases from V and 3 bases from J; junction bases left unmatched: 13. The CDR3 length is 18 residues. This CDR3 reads CASSYRPSGSVWSYEQYF. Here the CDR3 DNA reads TGTGCCAGCAGTTACAGGCCTAGCGGGAGCGTCTGGAGCTACGAGCAGTACTTC.

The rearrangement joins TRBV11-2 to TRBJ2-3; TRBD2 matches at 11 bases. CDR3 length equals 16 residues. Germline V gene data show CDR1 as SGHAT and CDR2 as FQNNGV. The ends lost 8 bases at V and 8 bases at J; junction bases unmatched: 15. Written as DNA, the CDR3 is TGTGCCAGCCAGGGAACTAGCGGGGGCCCGGGAGGTACGCAGTATTTT. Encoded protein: CASQGTSGGPGGTQYF.

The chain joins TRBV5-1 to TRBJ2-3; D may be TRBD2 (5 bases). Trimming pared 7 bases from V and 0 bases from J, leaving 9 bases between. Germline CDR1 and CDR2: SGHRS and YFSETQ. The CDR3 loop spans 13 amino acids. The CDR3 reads CASGWTSTDTQYF. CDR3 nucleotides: TGCGCCAGCGGTTGGACTAGCACAGATACGCAGTATTTT.

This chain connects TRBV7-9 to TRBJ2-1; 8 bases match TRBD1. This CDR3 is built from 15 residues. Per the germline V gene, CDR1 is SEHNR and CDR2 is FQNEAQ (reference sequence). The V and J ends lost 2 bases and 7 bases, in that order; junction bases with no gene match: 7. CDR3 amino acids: CASSLSLGQGNEQFF. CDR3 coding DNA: TGTGCCAGCAGCTTATCGTTAGGACAGGGAAATGAGCAGTTCTTC.

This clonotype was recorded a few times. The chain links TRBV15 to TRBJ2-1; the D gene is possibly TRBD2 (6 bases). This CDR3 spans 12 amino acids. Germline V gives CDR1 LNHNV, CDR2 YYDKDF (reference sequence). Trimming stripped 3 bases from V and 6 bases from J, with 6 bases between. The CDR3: CATSRGGNEQFF. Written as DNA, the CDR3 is TGTGCCACCAGCAGGGGGGGCAATGAGCAGTTCTTC. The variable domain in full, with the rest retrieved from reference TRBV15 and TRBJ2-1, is DAMVIQNPRYQVTQFGKPVTLSCSQTLNHNVMYWYQQKSSQAPKLLFHYYDKDFNNEADTPDNFQSRRPNTSFCFLDIRSPGLGDTAMYLCATSRGGNEQFFGPGTRLTVL.